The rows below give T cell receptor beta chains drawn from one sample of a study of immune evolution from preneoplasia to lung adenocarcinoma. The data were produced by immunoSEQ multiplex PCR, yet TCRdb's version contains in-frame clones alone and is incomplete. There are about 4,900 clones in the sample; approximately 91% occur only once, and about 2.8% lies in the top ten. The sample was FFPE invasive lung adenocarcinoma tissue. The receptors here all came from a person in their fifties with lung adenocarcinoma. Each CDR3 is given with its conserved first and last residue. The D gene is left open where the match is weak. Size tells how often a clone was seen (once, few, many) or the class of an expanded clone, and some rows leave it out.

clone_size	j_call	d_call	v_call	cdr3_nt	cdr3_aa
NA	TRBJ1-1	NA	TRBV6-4	TGTGCCAGCGCCCCTCCCGAAGCTTTCTTT	CASAPPEAFF
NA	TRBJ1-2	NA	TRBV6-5	TGTGCCAGCAGGCAGGAGGGTGGAGGGGGCTACACCTTC	CASRQEGGGGYTF
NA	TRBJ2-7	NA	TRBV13	TGTGCCAGCAGCTGGAAAACAGGTCTGAGCTCCTACGAGCAGTACTTC	CASSWKTGLSSYEQYF
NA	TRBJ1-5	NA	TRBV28	TGTGCCAGCAGTTTATCGGGACGGCAAAATCAGCCCCAGCATTTT	CASSLSGRQNQPQHF
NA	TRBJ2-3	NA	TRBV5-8	TGTGCCAGCAGCCCCTGGAGGATAGATACGCAGTATTTT	CASSPWRIDTQYF
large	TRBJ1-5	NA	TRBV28	TGTGCCAGCAGTTTGGGACATTGGTATAGCAATCAGCCCCAGCATTTT	CASSLGHWYSNQPQHF
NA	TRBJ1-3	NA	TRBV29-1	TGCAGCGTTGAGGAACATGCCTCTGGAAACACCATATATTTT	CSVEEHASGNTIYF
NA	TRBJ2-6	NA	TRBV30	TGTGCCTGGAGTGTACAGCGGGCAGGCCCTTTCTCTGGGGCCAACGTCCTGACTTTC	CAWSVQRAGPFSGANVLTF
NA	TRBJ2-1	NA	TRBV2	TGTGCCAGCACAGGGATCTACAATGAGCAGTTCTTC	CASTGIYNEQFF
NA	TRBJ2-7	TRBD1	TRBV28	TGTGCCAGCAGTCTGTGGGACAGGGGGTGGTACGAGCAGTACTTC	CASSLWDRGWYEQYF
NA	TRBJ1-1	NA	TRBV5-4	TGTGCCAGCAGCCCCGGATGGAGGGCTCAAGAGGGAGCTTTCTTT	CASSPGWRAQEGAFF
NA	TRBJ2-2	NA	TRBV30	TGTGCCTGGAGGGGCGAGGGACGCAAGGACACCGGGGAGCTGTTTTTT	CAWRGEGRKDTGELFF
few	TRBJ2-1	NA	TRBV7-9	TGTGCCAGCAGCTCGGGAGTTGAGCAGTTCTTC	CASSSGVEQFF
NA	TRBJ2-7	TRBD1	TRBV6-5	TGTGCCAGCAGTTACGGGACCTCCAGACAGGGCAATCTGTACTTC	CASSYGTSRQGNLYF
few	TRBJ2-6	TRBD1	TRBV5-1	TGCGCCAGCAGCCGGACTACAGGGGGCCTGTCCAACGTCCTGACTTTC	CASSRTTGGLSNVLTF
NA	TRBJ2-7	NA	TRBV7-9	TGTGCCAGCAGCCCTGGGAACGAGCAGTACTTC	CASSPGNEQYF
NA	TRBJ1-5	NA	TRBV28	TGTGCCAGCAGTTCGTCGACTGACGTTTATAGCAATCAGCCCCAGCATTTT	CASSSSTDVYSNQPQHF
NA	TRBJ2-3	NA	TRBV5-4	TGTGCCAGCAGCTCATCCACAGGGTTGGGAAGCACAGATACGCAGTATTTT	CASSSSTGLGSTDTQYF
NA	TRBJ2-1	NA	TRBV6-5	TGTGCCAGCAGTGCCAGCAGGTACAATGAGCAGTTCTTC	CASSASRYNEQFF
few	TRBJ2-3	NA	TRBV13	TGTGCCAGCAGCTTAGCGGGAGCCCTCACAGATACGCAGTATTTT	CASSLAGALTDTQYF
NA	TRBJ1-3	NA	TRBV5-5	TGTGCCAGCAGCTTGGTGGGTGCTGGAAACACCATATATTTT	CASSLVGAGNTIYF
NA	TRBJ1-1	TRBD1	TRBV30	TGTGCCTGGACATCTGGAGGGGGCGGAAACACTGAAGCTTTCTTT	CAWTSGGGGNTEAFF
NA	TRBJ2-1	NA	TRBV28	TGTGCCAGCAGACTAGGAGGGGCCGGGAATGAGCAGTTCTTC	CASRLGGAGNEQFF
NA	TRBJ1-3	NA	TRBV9	TGTGCCAGCAGCGTAGAGGGGGGGTCTGGAAACACCATATATTTT	CASSVEGGSGNTIYF
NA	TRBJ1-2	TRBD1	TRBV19	TGTGCCAGTACCACCTGGGGACAGGGGGCATCGAGCTATGGCTACACCTTC	CASTTWGQGASSYGYTF
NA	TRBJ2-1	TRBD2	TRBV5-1	TGCGCCAGCAGCCCTTGGCGGGAGCCCTACAATGAGCAGTTCTTC	CASSPWREPYNEQFF
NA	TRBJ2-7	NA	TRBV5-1	TGCGCCAGCAGCTTTAGGGCTAGAGGTAACGAGCAGTACTTC	CASSFRARGNEQYF
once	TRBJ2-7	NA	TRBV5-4	TGTGCCAGCAGCATCAAACACGGGCGCGAGCAGTACTTC	CASSIKHGREQYF
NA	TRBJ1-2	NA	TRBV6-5	TGTGCCAGCAGCCTCAGGGGCCTCTATGGCTACACCTTC	CASSLRGLYGYTF
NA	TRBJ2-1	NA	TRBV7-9	TGTGCCAGCAGCTCGCAAAACAGTTACGATGAGCAGTTCTTC	CASSSQNSYDEQFF
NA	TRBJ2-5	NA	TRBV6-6	TGTGCCAGCAGTTTGGCCCAAGAGACCCAGTACTTC	CASSLAQETQYF